A single sample is the source of the 30 T cell receptor beta chains below, sequenced in a study of blood T cells in healthy people across ages. PCR was performed a second time for about 7 to 12 cycles using a sample-barcoded 5' primer and a J-beta primer mix. TCRdb ran MiXCR on the 5' RACE reads and lists one entry per CDR3 protein. This table holds over 500,000 distinct CDR3 sequences, about 29% found once. The data were also submitted as part of a second study, on T cells of mothers and their children.

The specimen was blood. Source of these receptors: a boy between 2 and 10 years old in good health.

The chain joins TRBV9 to TRBJ2-1, with TRBD2 identical over 10 bases. The CDR3 has 14 amino acids. CDR1 and CDR2 (germline): SGDLS, YYNGEE. J gave up 7 bases and V 0 bases, and 1 base lay outside the gene matches. CDR3 region: CASSVGAGGNEQFF. DNA of the CDR3: TGTGCCAGCAGCGTAGGAGCGGGAGGGAATGAGCAGTTCTTC.

This chain uses TRBV7-2 with TRBJ2-4, with D possibly TRBD1 on 6 matching bases. With 3 bases removed from V and 3 bases from J, the gap between germline ends came to 15 bases. Germline V gene sequence: CDR1 SGHTA, CDR2 FQGNSA. The CDR3 consists of 16 residues. The CDR3, as DNA: TGTGCCAGCAGCTTTGAGGGACACCCTAGCAAAAACATTCAGTACTTC. Its translation is CASSFEGHPSKNIQYF.

The chain carries TRBV25-1 and TRBJ2-4; no definite D call. The V end was cut by 3 bases, the J end by 9 bases, with 12 bases between. Germline CDR1 is MGHDK and CDR2 is SYGVNS. The CDR3 has 13 amino acids. CDR3 DNA: TGTGCCAGCAGTGACGGGCCCTATGGCATTCAGTACTTC. Translation gives CASSDGPYGIQYF.

With regard to this clonotype: The junction does not match germline at one end; this may be a read error. J is TRBJ2-5 and V is TRBV11-2; D is perhaps TRBD1 or TRBD2 (5 bases each). Judging by the DNA end, TRBJ2-1 fits better; the J call may be wrong. CDR3 length equals 15 residues. Germline V lookup: CDR1 SGHAT, CDR2 FQNNGV. CDR3 loop: CASSPRDRPYKEQFF. In nucleotides, the CDR3 is TGTGCCAGCAGCCCCCGGGACCGCCCCTACAAGGAGCAGTTCTTC.

This clonotype was counted between two and nine times. The chain joins TRBV10-3 to TRBJ1-1, with a weak D call TRBD1 (6 bases). Trimming stripped 6 bases from V and 0 bases from J, with 14 bases between. There are 15 residues in the CDR3. The germline V gene has CDR1 ENHRY and CDR2 SYGVKD. The DNA of the CDR3 is TGTGCCATCAGCCTCCTTACAGGGATGAACACTGAAGCTTTCTTT. Its translation: CAISLLTGMNTEAFF.

This clonotype turned up a few times. The chain recombines TRBV15 with TRBJ1-2; 8 nucleotides agree with TRBD1. V shed 2 bases and J 5 bases; nucleotides not matched to a gene: 7. Germline V lookup: CDR1 LNHNV, CDR2 YYDKDF (reference sequence). The CDR3 has 15 residues. CDR3 coding DNA: TGTGCCACCAGCAGAATGCCGGGACAGGCGTATGGCTACACCTTC. The encoded protein is CATSRMPGQAYGYTF.

This sequence joins TRBV27 and TRBJ1-2; unclear D gene. There are 14 residues in the CDR3. V lost 6 bases and J 4 bases, leaving 15 bases between the germline ends. The germline gives CDR1 MNHEY, CDR2 SMNVEV (reference sequence). The CDR3 loop reads CASSLTRNGYGYTF. The CDR3 coding sequence is TGTGCCAGCAGCTTAACCAGGAACGGCTATGGCTACACCTTC.

This clonotype was seen a few times. This rearrangement joins TRBV27 to TRBJ2-5; 10 nucleotides match TRBD2. The germline V gene encodes CDR1 MNHEY and CDR2 SMNVEV (reference sequence). The J segment lost 5 bases and the V segment lost 6 bases, leaving 15 bases of the junction unmatched. The CDR3 consists of 17 residues. The CDR3: CASRSAGGPFSRETQYF. In DNA, the CDR3 is TGTGCCAGCAGATCAGCGGGAGGGCCCTTTAGCAGGGAGACCCAGTACTTC.

The J gene is TRBJ1-2, the V gene TRBV2; D perhaps matches TRBD1 (5 bases). CDR1 and CDR2 from the germline V gene are SNHLY and FYNNEI. The CDR3 has 15 residues. V lost 6 bases, J lost 2 bases, and 16 bases lay in between. CDR3 sequence: CASSGKQVMNYGYTF. As DNA, the CDR3 is TGTGCCAGCAGCGGCAAACAGGTTATGAACTATGGCTACACCTTC.

The chain links TRBV25-1 to TRBJ1-2, with TRBD1 matching 8 bases. The CDR3 spans 12 residues. Per the germline V gene, CDR1 is MGHDK and CDR2 is SYGVNS. Germline trimming cut 7 bases from V and 7 bases from J; bases unmatched to any gene: 5. The CDR3 spells CASTTGEAGYTF. The CDR3 DNA reads TGTGCCAGCACGACAGGGGAAGCTGGCTACACCTTC.

This chain connects TRBV27 to TRBJ1-5; 10 bases line up with TRBD1. Germline values: CDR1 MNHEY, CDR2 SMNVEV (reference sequence). This CDR3 contains 14 residues. Trimming took 6 bases from V and 5 from J; bases not matched to a gene: 4. CDR3 sequence (DNA): TGTGCCAGCAGCCGGGACAGGGGTTATCAGCCCCAGCATTTT. Its translation is CASSRDRGYQPQHF.

The genes are TRBV7-9 and TRBJ2-5, with D tentatively TRBD2 (7 bases). Germline assignment: CDR1 SEHNR and CDR2 FQNEAQ (reference sequence). This CDR3 contains 14 residues. Trimming cost V 4 bases and J 5 bases, with 14 bases left between them. The CDR3 loop reads CASSSRGALETQYF. CDR3 nucleotides: TGTGCCAGCAGCTCCCGGGGGGCCCTTGAGACCCAGTACTTC.

This rearrangement joins TRBV3-1 to TRBJ2-7; 9 bases map to TRBD2. The CDR3 runs 15 residues. Germline V lookup: CDR1 LGHDT, CDR2 YNNKEL (reference sequence). V dropped 0 bases and J dropped 7; count of bases not matched to a gene: 7. CDR3 amino acids: CASSQDLGLADEQYF. CDR3 coding DNA: TGTGCCAGCAGCCAAGATCTGGGACTAGCTGATGAGCAGTACTTC.

On this clonotype itself: The junction departs from germline at one end; a sequencing error may be responsible. This chain links TRBV12-3 or TRBV12-4 with TRBJ1-3; D not certain. The CDR3 extends over 19 amino acids. DNA of the CDR3: TGTGCCAGCGGTTTAGTTATCATCGGCGGCCAGATCTCTGGAAACACCATATATTTT. The encoded protein is CASGLVIIGGQISGNTIYF.

This clonotype came up a few times. The chain recombines TRBV5-1 with TRBJ2-5; D remains ambiguous. In germline, CDR1 is SGHRS, CDR2 YFSETQ. Deletions cut 0 bases from V and 11 bases from J, with 11 bases between. CDR3 length: 12 residues. CDR3 nucleotides: TGCGCCAGCAGCTTGGAACGGGCCCAACAGTACTTC. As protein: CASSLERAQQYF.

The J gene is TRBJ1-6, the V gene TRBV4-2; 8 bases fit TRBD1. The ends lost 5 bases at V and 8 bases at J; junction bases unmatched: 8. This CDR3 comprises 15 residues. Germline CDR1 reads LGHNA; CDR2 reads YNFKEQ. CDR3 loop: CASSTRDRNHSPLHF. The CDR3, as DNA: TGTGCCAGCAGCACCAGGGACAGGAACCATTCACCCCTCCACTTT.

V is TRBV5-1 and J is TRBJ2-3; D may match TRBD1 or TRBD2 (6 bases each). This CDR3 is 14 amino acids long. V was clipped by 6 bases and J by 2 bases, with 13 bases between them. Germline-derived CDR1 and CDR2 are SGHRS and YFSETQ. CDR3 residues: CASKAGHLTDTQYF. The CDR3 DNA sequence: TGCGCCAGCAAGGCGGGACACCTCACAGATACGCAGTATTTT.

This clonotype was found a few times. This chain uses TRBV7-2 with TRBJ1-2, with a weak D call TRBD1 (6 bases). CDR1 and CDR2 from the germline V gene are SGHTA and FQGNSA. CDR3 length equals 13 residues. V lost 3 bases and J lost 7, with 12 bases in between. CDR3 loop: CASSFGQGIGYTF. CDR3 nucleotide sequence: TGTGCCAGCAGCTTTGGGCAGGGGATTGGCTACACCTTC.

This clonotype was seen only a few times. V gene TRBV28 combines with J gene TRBJ2-3; 7 nucleotides line up with TRBD1. J was trimmed by 6 bases and V by 4 bases; bases with no gene match: 7. The CDR3 totals 14 residues. The germline CDR1 and CDR2 sequences are MDHEN and SYDVKM. CDR3 in amino acids: CASSSWGQSDTQYF. The CDR3 DNA is TGTGCCAGCAGTTCTTGGGGACAGTCGGATACGCAGTATTTT.

The V call is TRBV12-3 or TRBV12-4, the J call TRBJ2-5, with a weak D call TRBD2 (5 bases). The CDR3 is 11 residues long. V gave up 3 bases and J gave up 7 bases, with 6 bases separating them. CDR3 region: CASSFEGTQYF. For the CDR3, the DNA is TGTGCCAGCAGTTTCGAGGGGACCCAGTACTTC.

CDR3 coding DNA: TGCAGTGATGGTTTGGTGGGGACAGGGCAAGAGACCCAGTACTTC. Translated: CSDGLVGTGQETQYF. This chain links TRBV29-1 with TRBJ2-5; 9 positions agree with TRBD1. This CDR3 has 15 residues. CDR1 and CDR2 from the germline V gene are SQVTM and ANQGSEA. The full variable domain, rest sourced from reference TRBV29-1 and TRBJ2-5, is SAVISQKPSRDICQRGTSLTIQCQVDSQVTMMFWYRQQPGQSLTLIATANQGSEATYESGFVIDKFPISRPNLTFSTLTVSNMSPEDSSIYLCSDGLVGTGQETQYFGPGTRLLVL.

CDR3 region: CASSRGQSLEETQYF. For the CDR3, the DNA is TGTGCCAGCAGCCGAGGCCAATCCCTTGAAGAGACCCAGTACTTC. J is TRBJ2-5 and V is TRBV7-3; D gene ambiguous. The CDR3 is made up of 15 amino acids. Germline V CDR1 and CDR2: SGHTA, FQGTGA. Trimming left V 5 bases short and J 3 bases short, with 16 bases between.

This clonotype came up a few times. The V gene is TRBV3-1, the J gene TRBJ2-5, with a possible D match to TRBD2 (5 bases). Judging by the DNA end, TRBJ2-1 fits better; the J call may be wrong. The germline CDR1 and CDR2 sequences are LGHDT and YNNKEL (reference sequence). The CDR3 contains 14 residues. CDR3 region: CASSPGFNPNEQFF. The CDR3 bases are TGTGCCAGCAGCCCGGGGTTTAACCCCAATGAGCAGTTCTTC.

The DNA of the CDR3 is TGTGCCAGCAGCTTAGCCCGTAGCGGGGGCTACGAGCAGTACTTC. It is translated as CASSLARSGGYEQYF. The chain has TRBV7-2 and TRBJ2-7, with 9 bases identical to TRBD2. There are 15 residues in the CDR3. Germline CDR1 and CDR2: SGHTA and FQGNSA. V lost 0 bases to trimming and J lost 3 bases; unmatched junction nucleotides: 3.

This clonotype has only a few counts. The rearrangement links TRBV9 to TRBJ1-4, with a weak D call TRBD1 (5 bases). Trimming removed 0 bases at V and 4 bases at J, with 7 bases between. CDR1 and CDR2 from the germline V gene are SGDLS and YYNGEE. CDR3 length: 14 residues. The CDR3, as DNA: TGTGCCAGCAGCGTAGGGGGGTTTAATGAAAAACTGTTTTTT. The encoded protein is CASSVGGFNEKLFF.

The chain recombines TRBV7-6 with TRBJ2-2; D gene uncertain. The germline CDR1 and CDR2 sequences are SGHVS and FNYEAQ. CDR3 length equals 17 residues. With 1 base removed from V and 0 bases from J, the gap between germline ends came to 12 bases. The CDR3 protein is CASSLVSGNANTGELFF. DNA for the CDR3: TGTGCCAGCAGCTTAGTCTCAGGAAACGCGAACACCGGGGAGCTGTTTTTT.

This clonotype was seen a handful of times. The chain employs TRBV6-5 and TRBJ1-6; 7 bases fit TRBD1. In germline, CDR1 is MNHEY, CDR2 SVGAGI. The CDR3 loop spans 13 amino acids. V was pared by 11 bases and J by 6 bases, with 7 bases of the junction left unmatched. The CDR3 sequence is CAAGTEPNSPLHF. The CDR3 DNA is TGTGCCGCGGGGACAGAGCCTAATTCACCCCTCCACTTT.

This chain uses TRBV3-1 with TRBJ2-1; the match to TRBD2 covers 11 bases. V shed 1 base, J shed 3 bases, and the junction held 8 bases outside the gene matches. This CDR3 is 18 amino acids long. Germline-derived CDR1 and CDR2 are LGHDT and YNNKEL (reference sequence). The CDR3 spells CASSQVRQTSGDYNEQFF. The CDR3 DNA reads TGTGCCAGCAGCCAAGTAAGGCAGACTAGCGGGGACTACAATGAGCAGTTCTTC.

Note on this clonotype: The conserved closing phenylalanine or tryptophan is absent in this CDR3, likely reflecting a read error. The rearrangement links TRBV12-3 or TRBV12-4 to TRBJ1-1; TRBD1 is a possible D gene (5 bases). The CDR3 is 13 amino acids. V gave up 4 bases and J gave up 5 bases, with 11 bases separating them. The CDR3: CASSSDRGTEAFS. As DNA, the CDR3 is TGTGCCAGCAGTTCTGATCGGGGGACTGAAGCTTTCTCT.

This sequence joins TRBV12-3 or TRBV12-4 and TRBJ2-5, with D tentatively TRBD2 (6 bases). The CDR3 length is 16 residues. The V and J ends lost 1 base and 5 bases respectively, with 17 bases between them. In nucleotides, the CDR3 is TGTGCCAGCAGTTTAGGGACTAACCCCTCGAGGGAGACCCAGTACTTC. This sequence encodes CASSLGTNPSRETQYF.